This TCR beta chain was sequenced for a study of chemoradiotherapy in HPV16-positive cancers. General study results and limits: In HPV16-positive patients, HPV-responsive T-cell expansion tracked better recurrence-free survival.

Measured with immunoSEQ multiplex PCR; TCRdb has only the in-frame clones, and not every one. The data hold about 24,000 clones, with more than 75% observed a single time. The CDR3 length is 15 residues. Germline V gene data show CDR1 as LNHDA and CDR2 as SQIVND (reference sequence). Trimming left V 1 base short and J 0 bases short, with 9 bases between. Worth noting for this clone: The target antigen is unknown.

The V and J genes are TRBV19 and TRBJ1-1; D is uncertain. The sequence was collected from a human donor with HPV-associated anogenital cancer. The material was blood, obtained from a patient who underwent chemoradiotherapy. CDR3 in DNA: TGTGCCAGTAGTATAGGCAGAAACATGAACACTGAAGCTTTCTTT. Amino acids: CASSIGRNMNTEAFF.